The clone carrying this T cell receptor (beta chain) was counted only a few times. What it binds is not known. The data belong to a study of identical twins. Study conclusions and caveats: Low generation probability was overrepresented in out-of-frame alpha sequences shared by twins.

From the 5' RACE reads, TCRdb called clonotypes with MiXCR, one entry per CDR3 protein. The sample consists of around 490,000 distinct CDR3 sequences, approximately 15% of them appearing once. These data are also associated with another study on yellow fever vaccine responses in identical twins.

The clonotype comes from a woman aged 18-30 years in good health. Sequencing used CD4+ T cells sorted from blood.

CDR3 loop: CSASHRAPEQYF. The CDR3 DNA sequence: TGCAGCGCCTCTCACAGGGCCCCCGAGCAGTACTTC. The chain joins TRBV29-1 to TRBJ2-7, with a tentative D call TRBD1 (6 bases). The CDR3 is made up of 12 amino acids. Trimming removed 7 bases from V and 6 bases from J, with 16 bases in between. The germline gives CDR1 SQVTM, CDR2 ANQGSEA.